Listed here are 23 T cell receptor beta chains from one sample, sequenced in a study of blood T cell repertoires in COVID-19. Some clones are missing from TCRdb's copy, which holds only in-frame ones; the method was immunoSEQ multiplex PCR. This table has some 210,000 clones, 87% appearing once. Sequencing input: PBMCs or T cells enriched from blood (not recorded which). The receptors derive from a young man with acute COVID-19.

This chain connects TRBV9 to TRBJ2-3; no clear D gene. V lost 0 bases and J lost 2, with 4 bases in between. The germline CDR1 and CDR2 sequences are SGDLS and YYNGEE. The CDR3 has 13 amino acids. The CDR3 DNA follows: TGTGCCAGCAGCGTAGCTTCCACAGATACGCAGTATTTT. Translating gives CASSVASTDTQYF.

The chain links TRBV7-9 to TRBJ2-1; 11 bases align to TRBD2. The length of the CDR3 is 15 residues. V trimming: 5 bases; J trimming: 5 bases; junction bases outside the gene matches: 5. Germline loops: CDR1 SEHNR, CDR2 FQNEAQ (reference sequence). CDR3 region: CASSPEGLADNEQFF. CDR3 sequence (DNA): TGTGCCAGCAGCCCAGAGGGACTAGCGGACAATGAGCAGTTCTTC. The variable domain in full, with the rest retrieved from reference TRBV7-9 and TRBJ2-1, is DTGVSQNPRHKITKRGQNVTFRCDPISEHNRLYWYRQTLGQGPEFLTYFQNEAQLEKSRLLSDRFSAERPKGSFSTLEIQRTEQGDSAMYLCASSPEGLADNEQFFGPGTRLTVL.

The chain recombines TRBV7-3 with TRBJ1-1, with 7 bases that match TRBD1. V shed 0 bases and J 1 base; nucleotides not matched to a gene: 2. The germline CDR1 and CDR2 sequences are SGHTA and FQGTGA. The CDR3 sequence is 15 residues long. CDR3 DNA: TGTGCCAGCAGCTTAACCGGGACAGCGAACACTGAAGCTTTCTTT. Its translation: CASSLTGTANTEAFF.

V usage is TRBV5-8 and J usage is TRBJ1-2; 9 nucleotides align to TRBD1. With 4 bases clipped from V and 10 bases from J, the junction kept 5 bases outside the gene matches. The V gene's germline CDR1 is SGHTS and CDR2 YDEGEE. The CDR3 loop spans 12 amino acids. CDR3: CASSTDRGDYTF. The DNA of the CDR3 is TGTGCCAGCAGCACGGACAGGGGAGACTACACCTTC.

Only a few counts were recorded for this clone. The chain couples TRBV7-9 to TRBJ2-1; 14 bases map to TRBD2. CDR3 length equals 15 residues. V shed 4 bases and J 8 bases; nucleotides not matched to a gene: 4. Germline V gene sequence: CDR1 SEHNR, CDR2 FQNEAQ (reference sequence). CDR3 nucleotides: TGTGCCAGCAGCTCGGGACTAGCGGGAGAGGATGAGCAGTTCTTC. The encoded protein is CASSSGLAGEDEQFF.

This chain uses TRBV5-1 with TRBJ2-5; 8 positions match TRBD2. The germline gives CDR1 SGHRS, CDR2 YFSETQ. The CDR3 extends over 15 amino acids. V shed 4 bases and J 2 bases; nucleotides not matched to a gene: 7. The CDR3 reads CASSINSGKQETQYF. The CDR3 region has the DNA TGCGCCAGCAGCATAAATAGCGGGAAGCAAGAGACCCAGTACTTC.

V is TRBV12-2 and J is TRBJ2-7; the table's D call, TRBD1, has no DNA check behind it. TRBV12-2 is classified as a pseudogene. The CDR3 consists of 14 residues. The CDR3 protein is CASRQQGSLYEQYF. The CDR3 DNA follows: TGTGCAAGTCGCCAGCAGGGTAGTCTCTACGAGCAGTACTTC.

This chain connects TRBV9 to TRBJ2-1; the D gene is possibly TRBD2 (5 bases). Trimming removed 0 bases at V and 0 bases at J, with 7 bases between. The CDR3 runs 15 residues. From germline, CDR1 is SGDLS and CDR2 YYNGEE. The CDR3 region is CASSVAGGSYNEQFF. The CDR3 DNA reads as TGTGCCAGCAGCGTAGCCGGAGGCTCCTACAATGAGCAGTTCTTC.

About this clone itself: One end of the junction fails to match germline, which may point to a read error. The V and J genes are TRBV10-3 and TRBJ2-1, with 11 bases that match TRBD2. The CDR3 length is 15 residues. Germline CDR1 ENHRY, CDR2 SYGVKD. In nucleotides, the CDR3 is TGTGCCATCGGTGAGGCGAGGGGACTAGCGGATGAGCAGTTCTTC. Amino acid sequence: CAIGEARGLADEQFF.

The count of this clone is one. The V and J genes are TRBV11-3 and TRBJ1-1; weak D call: TRBD1 (6 bases). CDR3 size: 16 residues. The V gene's germline CDR1 is SGHNT and CDR2 YENEEA. Trimming took 0 bases from V and 2 from J, leaving 13 bases between them. In DNA, the CDR3 is TGTGCCAGCAGCTTAGATCCCGGGACACCCAACACTGAAGCTTTCTTT. It is translated as CASSLDPGTPNTEAFF. The whole variable domain, remainder taken from reference TRBV11-3 and TRBJ1-1, is EAGVVQSPRYKIIEKKQPVAFWCNPISGHNTLYWYLQNLGQGPELLIRYENEEAVDDSQLPKDRFSAERLKGVDSTLKIQPAELGDSAVYLCASSLDPGTPNTEAFFGQGTRLTVV.

The chain combines TRBV9 with TRBJ2-7; 14 bases are shared with TRBD2. Germline values: CDR1 SGDLS, CDR2 YYNGEE. V was pared by 4 bases and J by 2 bases, with 5 bases of the junction left unmatched. The CDR3 is made up of 16 amino acids. The CDR3 nucleotides read TGTGCCAGCAGCCCAGGACTAGCGGGAGGAACCTACGAGCAGTACTTC. Translation gives CASSPGLAGGTYEQYF.

The V call is TRBV7-9, the J call TRBJ2-1, with a weak D call TRBD2 (6 bases). V lost 5 bases and J lost 9, with 11 bases in between. CDR3 length equals 12 residues. Germline CDR1 and CDR2: SEHNR and FQNEAQ (reference sequence). The CDR3 region has the DNA TGTGCCAGCAGCGTAACTAGCACTGAGCAGTTCTTC. Translation gives CASSVTSTEQFF.

This chain links TRBV7-9 with TRBJ1-1; D possibly corresponds to TRBD1 (6 bases). The CDR3 runs 14 residues. V lost 0 bases, J lost 5 bases, and 10 bases lay in between. Germline CDR1 is SEHNR and CDR2 is FQNEAQ (reference sequence). The CDR3 sequence: CASSLAAGETEAFF. CDR3 nucleotide sequence: TGTGCCAGCAGCTTAGCGGCAGGGGAAACTGAAGCTTTCTTT.

This rearrangement joins TRBV2 to TRBJ2-7, with D possibly TRBD1 on 5 matching bases. Trimming shortened V by 5 bases and J by 0 bases, and 8 bases separated the two germline ends. The germline gives CDR1 SNHLY, CDR2 FYNNEI. The CDR3 is made up of 13 amino acids. In DNA form, the CDR3 reads TGTGCCAGCAGTCAGGGCTTCTCCTACGAGCAGTACTTC. Amino acids: CASSQGFSYEQYF. Together with reference TRBV2 and TRBJ2-7, the CDR3 gives the full variable domain: EPEVTQTPSHQVTQMGQEVILRCVPISNHLYFYWYRQILGQKVEFLVSFYNNEISEKSEIFDDQFSVERPDGSNFTLKIRSTKLEDSAMYFCASSQGFSYEQYFGPGTRLTVT.

A single count supports this clone. V usage is TRBV11-2 and J usage is TRBJ2-7, with D uncertain. The CDR3 totals 13 residues. V was trimmed by 4 bases and J by 5 bases, leaving 12 bases between them. CDR1 is SGHAT and CDR2 is FQNNGV in the germline V gene. CDR3: CASSSDLADEQYF. The CDR3 bases are TGTGCCAGCAGCTCAGACCTCGCGGACGAGCAGTACTTC.

The rearrangement links TRBV6-5 to TRBJ1-1; 7 bases agree with TRBD1. Germline trimming cut 4 bases from V and 11 bases from J; bases unmatched to any gene: 4. CDR3 size: 11 residues. The germline CDR1 and CDR2 sequences are MNHEY and SVGAGI. CDR3 sequence (DNA): TGTGCCAGCAGTTCAGGGGGTTCGGCTTTCTTT. Translated, it gives CASSSGGSAFF.

The V and J genes are TRBV6-5 and TRBJ1-2; 10 bases agree with TRBD1. Germline assignment: CDR1 MNHEY and CDR2 SVGAGI. The V segment lost 6 bases and the J segment 4 bases; nucleotides outside the gene matches: 2. The CDR3 covers 13 residues. CDR3 sequence: CASRTGGSYGYTF. The CDR3 region has the DNA TGTGCCAGCAGGACAGGGGGCTCCTATGGCTACACCTTC.

The genes are TRBV7-2 and TRBJ2-7; 7 bases match TRBD1. Germline V lookup: CDR1 SGHTA, CDR2 FQGNSA. This CDR3 contains 13 residues. V was pared by 1 base and J by 3 bases, with 0 bases of the junction left unmatched. CDR3 DNA sequence: TGTGCCAGCAGCTTAGACAGGGGCTACGAGCAGTACTTC. Residues: CASSLDRGYEQYF.

Here the CDR3 DNA reads TGTGCCAGCAGCCACCCAAGAGGAGGATTCTACGAGCAGTACTTC. It codes for CASSHPRGGFYEQYF. The chain has TRBV14 and TRBJ2-7; weak D call: TRBD2 (5 bases). The germline V and J ends were trimmed by 3 bases and 3 bases, with 15 bases remaining between them. Germline V gene lookup returns CDR1 SGHDN and CDR2 FVKESK. CDR3 size: 15 residues.

The chain recombines TRBV6-5 with TRBJ1-2, with D unresolved. V lost 8 bases and J lost 4, with 14 bases in between. This CDR3 region has 13 residues. Germline loops: CDR1 MNHEY, CDR2 SVGAGI. The CDR3 DNA sequence: TGTGCCAGCGCTGCGAGTAAGCGCTATGGCTACACCTTC. Its protein product is CASAASKRYGYTF.

V and J are TRBV19 and TRBJ2-6; TRBD2 might be the D (6 bases). In germline, CDR1 is LNHDA, CDR2 SQIVND (reference sequence). The CDR3 runs to 18 residues. V shed 1 base and J shed 1 base, with 14 bases lying between them. CDR3 loop: CASSIAVGGTSGANVLTF. CDR3 DNA: TGTGCCAGTAGTATAGCTGTTGGTGGGACTTCTGGGGCCAACGTCCTGACTTTC.

In its sample, this clone was seen a few times. CDR3 region: CASSLGLIGFSYEQYF. As DNA, the CDR3 is TGTGCCAGCAGTTTAGGACTGATAGGGTTTTCCTACGAGCAGTACTTC. The V gene is TRBV28, the J gene TRBJ2-7, with a tentative D call TRBD2 (5 bases). The CDR3 length is 16 residues. Trimming left V 2 bases short and J 1 base short, with 15 bases between. CDR1 and CDR2 from the germline V gene are MDHEN and SYDVKM.

This clone was counted at least ten times. The V call is TRBV20-1, the J call TRBJ1-1; D is unresolved. The CDR3 runs 11 residues. Trimming removed 1 base at V and 11 bases at J, with 11 bases between. In germline, CDR1 is DFQATT, CDR2 SNEGSKA (reference sequence). The CDR3 here is CSARVKGGAFF. The CDR3 DNA follows: TGCAGTGCTAGAGTAAAGGGAGGCGCTTTCTTT.